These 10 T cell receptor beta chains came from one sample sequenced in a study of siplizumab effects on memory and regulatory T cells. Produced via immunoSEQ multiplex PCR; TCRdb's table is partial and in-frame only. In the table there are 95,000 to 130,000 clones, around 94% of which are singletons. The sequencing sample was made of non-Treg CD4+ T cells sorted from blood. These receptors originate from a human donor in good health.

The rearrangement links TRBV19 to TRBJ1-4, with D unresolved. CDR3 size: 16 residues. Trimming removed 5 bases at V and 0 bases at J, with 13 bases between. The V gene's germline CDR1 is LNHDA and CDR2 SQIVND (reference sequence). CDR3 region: CASSSRPQATNEKLFF. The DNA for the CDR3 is TGTGCCAGTAGTTCCCGCCCGCAGGCAACTAATGAAAAACTGTTTTTT.

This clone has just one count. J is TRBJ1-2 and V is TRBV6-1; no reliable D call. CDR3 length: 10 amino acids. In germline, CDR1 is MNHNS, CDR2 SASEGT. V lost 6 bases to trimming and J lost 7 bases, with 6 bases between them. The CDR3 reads CASRKVGYTF. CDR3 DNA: TGTGCCAGCAGAAAGGTTGGCTACACCTTC.

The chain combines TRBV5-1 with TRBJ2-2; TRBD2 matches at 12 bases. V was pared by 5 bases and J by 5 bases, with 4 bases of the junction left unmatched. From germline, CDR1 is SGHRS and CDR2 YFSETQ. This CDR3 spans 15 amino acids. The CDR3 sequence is CASSSGLAGTGELFF. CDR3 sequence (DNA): TGCGCCAGCAGTTCCGGACTAGCGGGGACCGGGGAGCTGTTTTTT.

The chain's CDR3 is CASSQVGGREQYF. In DNA form, the CDR3 reads TGTGCCAGCAGCCAAGTAGGGGGGCGAGAGCAGTACTTC. The V gene is TRBV14, the J gene TRBJ2-7; D might be TRBD1 or TRBD2, each matching 6 bases. This CDR3 region has 13 residues. Trimming cost V 1 base and J 7 bases, with 11 bases left between them. Germline V lookup: CDR1 SGHDN, CDR2 FVKESK.

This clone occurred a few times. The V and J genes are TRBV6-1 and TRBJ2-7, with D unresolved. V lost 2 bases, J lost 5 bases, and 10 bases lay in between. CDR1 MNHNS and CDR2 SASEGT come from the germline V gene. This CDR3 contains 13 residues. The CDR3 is CASSEIRKDEQYF. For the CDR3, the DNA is TGTGCCAGCAGTGAAATCCGCAAAGACGAGCAGTACTTC.

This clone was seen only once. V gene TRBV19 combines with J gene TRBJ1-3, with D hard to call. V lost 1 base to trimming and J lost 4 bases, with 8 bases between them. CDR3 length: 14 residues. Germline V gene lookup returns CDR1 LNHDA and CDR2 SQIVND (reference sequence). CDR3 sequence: CASSIAPRGNTIYF. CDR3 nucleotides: TGTGCCAGTAGTATAGCCCCGCGCGGAAACACCATATATTTT.

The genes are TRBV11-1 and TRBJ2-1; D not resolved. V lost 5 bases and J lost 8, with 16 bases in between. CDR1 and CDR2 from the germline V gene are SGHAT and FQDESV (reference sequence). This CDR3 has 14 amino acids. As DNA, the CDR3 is TGTGCCAGCAGCCAAAGGTTCGTGACGGATGAGCAGTTCTTC. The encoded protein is CASSQRFVTDEQFF.

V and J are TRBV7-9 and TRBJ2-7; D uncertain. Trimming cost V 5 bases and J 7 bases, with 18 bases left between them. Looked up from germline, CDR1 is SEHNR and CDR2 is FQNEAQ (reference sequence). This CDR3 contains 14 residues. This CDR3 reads CASSPGAASREQYF. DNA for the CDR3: TGTGCCAGCAGCCCGGGCGCAGCCTCTAGGGAGCAGTACTTC.

CDR3 amino acids: CASTSGGSYEQYF. CDR3 coding DNA: TGTGCCAGCACTAGTGGGGGCTCCTACGAGCAGTACTTC. The rearrangement uses TRBV7-9 and TRBJ2-7; D could derive from TRBD1 or TRBD2 (5 bases each). Germline assignment: CDR1 SEHNR and CDR2 FQNEAQ (reference sequence). This CDR3 region has 13 residues. Trimming took off 7 bases at V and 0 bases at J, with 10 bases between the two ends. Filled out from reference TRBV7-9 and TRBJ2-7, the complete variable domain reads DTGVSQNPRHKITKRGQNVTFRCDPISEHNRLYWYRQTLGQGPEFLTYFQNEAQLEKSRLLSDRFSAERPKGSFSTLEIQRTEQGDSAMYLCASTSGGSYEQYFGPGTRLTVT.

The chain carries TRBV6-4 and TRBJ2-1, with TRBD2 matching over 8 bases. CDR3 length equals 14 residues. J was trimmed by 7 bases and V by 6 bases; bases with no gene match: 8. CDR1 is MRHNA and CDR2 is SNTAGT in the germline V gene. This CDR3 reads CASSYAGGLNEQFF. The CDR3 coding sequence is TGTGCCAGCAGCTACGCGGGGGGCCTGAATGAGCAGTTCTTC.